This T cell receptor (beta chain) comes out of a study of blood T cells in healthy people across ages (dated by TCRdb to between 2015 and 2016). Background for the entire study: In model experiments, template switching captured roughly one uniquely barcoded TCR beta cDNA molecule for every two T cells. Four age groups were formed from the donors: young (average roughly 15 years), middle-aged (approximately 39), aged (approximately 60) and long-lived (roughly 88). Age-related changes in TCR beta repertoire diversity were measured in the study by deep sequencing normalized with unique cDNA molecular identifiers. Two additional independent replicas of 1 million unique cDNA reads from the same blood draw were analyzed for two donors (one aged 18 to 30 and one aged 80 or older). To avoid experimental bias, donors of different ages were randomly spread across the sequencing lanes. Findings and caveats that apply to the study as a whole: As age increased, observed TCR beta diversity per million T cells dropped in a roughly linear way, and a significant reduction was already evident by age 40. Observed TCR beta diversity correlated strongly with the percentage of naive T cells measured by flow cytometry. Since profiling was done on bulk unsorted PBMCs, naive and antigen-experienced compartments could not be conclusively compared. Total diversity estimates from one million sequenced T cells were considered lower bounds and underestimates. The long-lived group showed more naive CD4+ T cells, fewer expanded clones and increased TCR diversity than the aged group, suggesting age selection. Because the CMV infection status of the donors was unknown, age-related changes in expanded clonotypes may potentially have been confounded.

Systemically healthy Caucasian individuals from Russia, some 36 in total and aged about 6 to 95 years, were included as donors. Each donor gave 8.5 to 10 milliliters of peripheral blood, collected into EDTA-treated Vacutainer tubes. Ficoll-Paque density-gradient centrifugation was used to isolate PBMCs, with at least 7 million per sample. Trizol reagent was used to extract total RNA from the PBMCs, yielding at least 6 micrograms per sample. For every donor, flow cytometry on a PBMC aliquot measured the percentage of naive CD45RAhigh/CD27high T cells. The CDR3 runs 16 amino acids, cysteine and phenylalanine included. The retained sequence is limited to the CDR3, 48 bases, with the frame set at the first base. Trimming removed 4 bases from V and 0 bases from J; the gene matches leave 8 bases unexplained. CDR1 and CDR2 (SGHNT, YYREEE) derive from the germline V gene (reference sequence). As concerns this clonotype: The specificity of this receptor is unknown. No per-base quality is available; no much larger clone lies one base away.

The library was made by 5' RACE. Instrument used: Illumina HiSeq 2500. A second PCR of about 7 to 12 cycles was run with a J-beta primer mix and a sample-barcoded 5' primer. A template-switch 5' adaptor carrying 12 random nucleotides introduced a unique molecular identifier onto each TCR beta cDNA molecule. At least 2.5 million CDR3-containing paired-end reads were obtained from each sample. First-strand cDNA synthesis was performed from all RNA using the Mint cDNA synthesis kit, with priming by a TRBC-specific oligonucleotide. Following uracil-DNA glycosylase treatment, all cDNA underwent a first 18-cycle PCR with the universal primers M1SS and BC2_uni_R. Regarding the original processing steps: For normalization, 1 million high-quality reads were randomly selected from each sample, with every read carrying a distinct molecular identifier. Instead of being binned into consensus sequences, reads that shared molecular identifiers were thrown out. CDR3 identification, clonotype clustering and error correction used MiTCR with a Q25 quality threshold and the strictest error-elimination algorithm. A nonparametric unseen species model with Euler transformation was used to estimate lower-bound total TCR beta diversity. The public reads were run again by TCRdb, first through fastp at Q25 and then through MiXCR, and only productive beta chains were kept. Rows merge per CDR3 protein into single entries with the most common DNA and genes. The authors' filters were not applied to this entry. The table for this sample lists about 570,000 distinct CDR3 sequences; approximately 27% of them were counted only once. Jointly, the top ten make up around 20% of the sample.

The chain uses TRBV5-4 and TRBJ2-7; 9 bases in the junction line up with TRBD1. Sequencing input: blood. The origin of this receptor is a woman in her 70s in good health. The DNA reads TGTGCCAGCAGCCGGCGGTCGGGACAGGGCTCCTACGAGCAGTACTTC. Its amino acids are CASSRRSGQGSYEQYF.